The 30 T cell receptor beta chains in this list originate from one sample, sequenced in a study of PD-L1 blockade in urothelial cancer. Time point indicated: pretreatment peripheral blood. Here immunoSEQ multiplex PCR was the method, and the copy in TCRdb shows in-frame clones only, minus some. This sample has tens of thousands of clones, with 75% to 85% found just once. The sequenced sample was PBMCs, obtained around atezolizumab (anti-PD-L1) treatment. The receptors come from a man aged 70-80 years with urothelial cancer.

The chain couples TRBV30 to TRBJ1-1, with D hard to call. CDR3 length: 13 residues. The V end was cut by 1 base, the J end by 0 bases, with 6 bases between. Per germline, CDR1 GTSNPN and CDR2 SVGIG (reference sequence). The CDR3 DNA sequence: TGTGCCTGGAGTGCCATCCTGAACACTGAAGCTTTCTTT. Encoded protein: CAWSAILNTEAFF.

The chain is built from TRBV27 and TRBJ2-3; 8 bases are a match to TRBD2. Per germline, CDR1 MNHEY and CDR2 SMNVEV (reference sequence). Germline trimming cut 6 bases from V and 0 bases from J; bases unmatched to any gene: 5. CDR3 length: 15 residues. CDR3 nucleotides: TGTGCCAGCAGCCTGACTAGCGTGAGCACAGATACGCAGTATTTT. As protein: CASSLTSVSTDTQYF.

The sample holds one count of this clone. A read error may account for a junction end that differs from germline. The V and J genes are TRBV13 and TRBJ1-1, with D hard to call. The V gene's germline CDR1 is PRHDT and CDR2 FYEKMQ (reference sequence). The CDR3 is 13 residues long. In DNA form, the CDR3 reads TGTGCCAGCAGCTTATCGGAGAACGCTGAAGCTTTCTTT. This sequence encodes CASSLSENAEAFF.

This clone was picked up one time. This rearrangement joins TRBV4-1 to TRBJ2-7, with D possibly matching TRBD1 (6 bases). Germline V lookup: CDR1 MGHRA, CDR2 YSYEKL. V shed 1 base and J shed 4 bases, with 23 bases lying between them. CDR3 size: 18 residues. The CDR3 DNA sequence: TGCGCCAGCAGCCAAGGACATCGTTCGGGGCAGGGGTGGTACGAGCAGTACTTC. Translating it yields CASSQGHRSGQGWYEQYF.

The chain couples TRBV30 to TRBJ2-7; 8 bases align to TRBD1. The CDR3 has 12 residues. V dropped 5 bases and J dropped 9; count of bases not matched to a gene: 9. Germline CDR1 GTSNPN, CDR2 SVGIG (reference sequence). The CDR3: CAWGLGQGVQYF. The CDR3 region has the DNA TGTGCCTGGGGCCTTGGACAGGGAGTGCAGTACTTC.

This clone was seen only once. CDR3 residues: CASSWDSSQETQYF. In DNA, the CDR3 is TGCGCCAGCAGCTGGGACAGTAGCCAAGAGACCCAGTACTTC. This sequence joins TRBV5-1 and TRBJ2-5; the match to TRBD1 covers 7 bases. The V gene end was trimmed by 3 bases and the J gene end by 1 base; junction bases not matched to a gene: 3. The germline V gene encodes CDR1 SGHRS and CDR2 YFSETQ. This CDR3 is 14 amino acids long.

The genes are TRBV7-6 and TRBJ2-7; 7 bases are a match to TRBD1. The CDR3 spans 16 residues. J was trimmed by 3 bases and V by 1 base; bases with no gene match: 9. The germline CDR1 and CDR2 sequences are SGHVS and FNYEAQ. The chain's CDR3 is CASSLGPGQKDYEQYF. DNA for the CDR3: TGTGCCAGCAGCTTAGGTCCGGGACAGAAGGACTACGAGCAGTACTTC.

CDR3 region: CATSRDLTGNIQYF. The CDR3 DNA follows: TGTGCCACCAGCAGAGATCTTACAGGCAACATTCAGTACTTC. The rearrangement links TRBV15 to TRBJ2-4; maybe TRBD1 (5 bases). The CDR3 is 14 residues long. CDR1 is LNHNV and CDR2 is YYDKDF in the germline V gene (reference sequence). Trimming took off 0 bases at V and 7 bases at J, with 10 bases between the two ends.

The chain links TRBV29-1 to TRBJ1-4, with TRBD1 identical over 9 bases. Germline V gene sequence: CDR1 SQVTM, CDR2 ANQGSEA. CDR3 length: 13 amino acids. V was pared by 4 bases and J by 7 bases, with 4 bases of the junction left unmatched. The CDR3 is CSVAGTGSEKLFF. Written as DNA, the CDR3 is TGCAGCGTTGCCGGGACAGGGAGTGAAAAACTGTTTTTT.

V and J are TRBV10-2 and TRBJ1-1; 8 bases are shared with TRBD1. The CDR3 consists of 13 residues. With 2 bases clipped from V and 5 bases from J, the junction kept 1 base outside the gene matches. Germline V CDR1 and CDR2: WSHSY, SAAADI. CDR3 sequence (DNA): TGCGCCAGCAGTGAGCAGGGGGCTACTGAAGCTTTCTTT. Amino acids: CASSEQGATEAFF.

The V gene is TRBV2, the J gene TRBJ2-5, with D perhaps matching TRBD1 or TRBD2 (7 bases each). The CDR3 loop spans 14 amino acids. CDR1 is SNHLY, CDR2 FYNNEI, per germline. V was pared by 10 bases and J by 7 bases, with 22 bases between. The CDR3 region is CATRGTAGAGTQYF. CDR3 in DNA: TGTGCCACCAGGGGGACGGCGGGAGCCGGGACCCAGTACTTC.

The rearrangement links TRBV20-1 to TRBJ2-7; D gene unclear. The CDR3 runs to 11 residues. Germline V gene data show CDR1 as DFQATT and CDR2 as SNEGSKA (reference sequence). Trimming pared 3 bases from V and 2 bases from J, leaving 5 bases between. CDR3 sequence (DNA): TGCAGTGCTAGTCTAGCCTACGAGCAGTACTTC. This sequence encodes CSASLAYEQYF.

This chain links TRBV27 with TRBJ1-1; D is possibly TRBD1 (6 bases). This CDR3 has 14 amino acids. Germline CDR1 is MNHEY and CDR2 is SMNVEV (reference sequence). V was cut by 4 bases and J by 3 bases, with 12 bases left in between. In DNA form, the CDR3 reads TGTGCCAGCAGTTCAGGGGTCTCCGACACTGAAGCTTTCTTT. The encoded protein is CASSSGVSDTEAFF.

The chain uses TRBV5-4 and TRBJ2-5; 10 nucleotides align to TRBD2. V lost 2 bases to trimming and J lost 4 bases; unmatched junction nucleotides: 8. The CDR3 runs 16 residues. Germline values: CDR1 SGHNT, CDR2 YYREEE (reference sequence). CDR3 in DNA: TGTGCCAGCAGCTTATCTCTAGCGGGGGCGAGAGAGACCCAGTACTTC. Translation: CASSLSLAGARETQYF. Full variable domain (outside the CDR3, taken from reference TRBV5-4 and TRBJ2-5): ETGVTQSPTHLIKTRGQQVTLRCSSQSGHNTVSWYQQALGQGPQFIFQYYREEENGRGNFPPRFSGLQFPNYSSELNVNALELDDSALYLCASSLSLAGARETQYFGPGTRLLVL.

CDR3 nucleotide sequence: TGTGCCATCAGTGAGCTAGCGGGCACCGGGGAGCTGTTTTTT. Translation gives CAISELAGTGELFF. The gene calls are TRBV10-3 and TRBJ2-2, with 8 bases identical to TRBD2. The V segment lost 2 bases and the J segment 4 bases; nucleotides outside the gene matches: 0. The CDR3 runs to 14 residues. Per the germline V gene, CDR1 is ENHRY and CDR2 is SYGVKD.

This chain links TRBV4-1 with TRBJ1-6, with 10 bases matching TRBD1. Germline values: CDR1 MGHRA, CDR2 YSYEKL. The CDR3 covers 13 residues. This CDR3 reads CATGTGDNSPLHF. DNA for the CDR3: TGCGCTACGGGGACAGGGGATAATTCACCCCTCCACTTT.

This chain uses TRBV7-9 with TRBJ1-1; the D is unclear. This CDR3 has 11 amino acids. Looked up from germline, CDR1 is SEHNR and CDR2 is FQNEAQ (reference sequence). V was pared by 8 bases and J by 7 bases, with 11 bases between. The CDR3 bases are TGTGCCAGCGGGTCCGGCGGTGAAGCTTTCTTT. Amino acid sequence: CASGSGGEAFF.

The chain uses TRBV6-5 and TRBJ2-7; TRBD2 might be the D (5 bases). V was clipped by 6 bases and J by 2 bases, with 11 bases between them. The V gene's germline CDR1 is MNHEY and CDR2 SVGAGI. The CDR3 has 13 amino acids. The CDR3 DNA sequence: TGTGCCAGCAGCCCGCCGGGAACCTACGAGCAGTACTTC. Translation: CASSPPGTYEQYF.

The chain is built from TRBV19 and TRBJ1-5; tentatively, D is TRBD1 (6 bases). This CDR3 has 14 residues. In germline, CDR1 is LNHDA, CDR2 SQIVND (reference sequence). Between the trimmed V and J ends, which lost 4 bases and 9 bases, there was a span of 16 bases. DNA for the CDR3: TGTGCCAGTAGTAGGGTCAGGGGTGATTCGCCCCAGCATTTT. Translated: CASSRVRGDSPQHF.

CDR3 sequence reads: CSAVRSNTEAFF. CDR3 bases: TGCAGCGCCGTTAGAAGTAACACTGAAGCTTTCTTT. The V call is TRBV29-1, the J call TRBJ1-1; D is ambiguous. The length of the CDR3 is 12 residues. The V gene lost 7 bases and the J gene lost 2 bases, with 11 bases spanning the gap. CDR1 is SQVTM and CDR2 is ANQGSEA in the germline V gene. Complete variable domain (other parts from reference TRBV29-1 and TRBJ1-1): SAVISQKPSRDICQRGTSLTIQCQVDSQVTMMFWYRQQPGQSLTLIATANQGSEATYESGFVIDKFPISRPNLTFSTLTVSNMSPEDSSIYLCSAVRSNTEAFFGQGTRLTVV.

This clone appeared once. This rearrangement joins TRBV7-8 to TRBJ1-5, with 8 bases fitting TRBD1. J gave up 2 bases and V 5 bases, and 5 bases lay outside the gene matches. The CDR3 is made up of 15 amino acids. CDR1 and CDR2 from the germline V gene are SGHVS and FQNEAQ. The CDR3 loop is CASSRGQAGNQPQHF. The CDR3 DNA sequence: TGTGCCAGCAGCCGGGGACAGGCCGGCAATCAGCCCCAGCATTTT.

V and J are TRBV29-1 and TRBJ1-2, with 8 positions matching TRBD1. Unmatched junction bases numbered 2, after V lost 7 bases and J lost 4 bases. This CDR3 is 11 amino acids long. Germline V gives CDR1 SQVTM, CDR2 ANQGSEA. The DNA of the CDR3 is TGCAGCGCTACAGGGGGCTATGGCTACACCTTC. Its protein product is CSATGGYGYTF.

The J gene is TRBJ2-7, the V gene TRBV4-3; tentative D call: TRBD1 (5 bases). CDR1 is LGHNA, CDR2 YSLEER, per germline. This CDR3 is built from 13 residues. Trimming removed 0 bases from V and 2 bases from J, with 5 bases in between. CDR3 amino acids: CASSQEQAYEQYF. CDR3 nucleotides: TGCGCCAGCAGCCAAGAACAGGCCTACGAGCAGTACTTC.

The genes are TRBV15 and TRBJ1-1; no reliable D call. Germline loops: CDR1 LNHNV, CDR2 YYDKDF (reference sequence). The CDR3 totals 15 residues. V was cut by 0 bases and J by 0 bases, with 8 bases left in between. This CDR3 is CATSRDPPVNTEAFF. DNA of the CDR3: TGTGCCACCAGCAGAGATCCTCCGGTGAACACTGAAGCTTTCTTT.

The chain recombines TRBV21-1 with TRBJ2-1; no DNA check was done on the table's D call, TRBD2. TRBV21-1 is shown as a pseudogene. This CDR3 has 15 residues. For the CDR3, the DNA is TGTGCCAGCAGCAAAAGCGCCGGAATCTACAATGAGCAGTTCTTC. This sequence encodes CASSKSAGIYNEQFF.

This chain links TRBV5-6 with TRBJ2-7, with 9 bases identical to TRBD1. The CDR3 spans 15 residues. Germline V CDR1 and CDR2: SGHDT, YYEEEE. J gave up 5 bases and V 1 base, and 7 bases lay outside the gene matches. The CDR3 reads CASSLRDRASNEQYF. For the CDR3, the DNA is TGTGCCAGCAGCTTGAGGGACAGGGCTTCCAACGAGCAGTACTTC.

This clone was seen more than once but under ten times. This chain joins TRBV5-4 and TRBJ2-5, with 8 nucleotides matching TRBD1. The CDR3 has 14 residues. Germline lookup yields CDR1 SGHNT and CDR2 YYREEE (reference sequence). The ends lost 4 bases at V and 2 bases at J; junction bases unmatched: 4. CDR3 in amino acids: CASSPGQAQETQYF. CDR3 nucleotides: TGTGCCAGCAGCCCGGGACAGGCACAAGAGACCCAGTACTTC.

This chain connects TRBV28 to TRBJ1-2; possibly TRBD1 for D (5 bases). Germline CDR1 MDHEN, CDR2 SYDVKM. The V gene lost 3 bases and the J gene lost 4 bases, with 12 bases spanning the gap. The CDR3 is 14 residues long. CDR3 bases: TGTGCCAGCAGTTTTGGGGGAGGTGGCTATGGCTACACCTTC. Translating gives CASSFGGGGYGYTF.

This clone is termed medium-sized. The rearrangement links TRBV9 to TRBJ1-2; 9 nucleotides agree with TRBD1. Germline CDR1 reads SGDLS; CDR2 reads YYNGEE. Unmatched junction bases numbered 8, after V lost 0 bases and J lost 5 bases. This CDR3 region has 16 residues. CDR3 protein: CASSVVGTGFPYGYTF. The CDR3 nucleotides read TGTGCCAGCAGCGTAGTGGGGACAGGGTTTCCGTATGGCTACACCTTC.

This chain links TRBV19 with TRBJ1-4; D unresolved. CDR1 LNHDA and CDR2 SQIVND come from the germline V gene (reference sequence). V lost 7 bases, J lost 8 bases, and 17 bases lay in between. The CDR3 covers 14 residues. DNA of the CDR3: TGTGCCAGTACAGGAGGCGGGGTGGCGGAAAAACTGTTTTTT. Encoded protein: CASTGGGVAEKLFF.